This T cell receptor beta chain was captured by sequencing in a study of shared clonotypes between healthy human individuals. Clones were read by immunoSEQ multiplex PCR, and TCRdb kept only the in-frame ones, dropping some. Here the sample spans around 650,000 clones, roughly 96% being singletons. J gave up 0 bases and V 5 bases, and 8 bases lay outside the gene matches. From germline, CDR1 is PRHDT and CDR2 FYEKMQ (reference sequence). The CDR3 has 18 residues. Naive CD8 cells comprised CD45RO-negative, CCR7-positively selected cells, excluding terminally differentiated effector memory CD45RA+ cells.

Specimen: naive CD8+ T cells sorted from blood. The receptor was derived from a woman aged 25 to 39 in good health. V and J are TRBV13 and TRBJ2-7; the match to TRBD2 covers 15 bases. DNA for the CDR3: TGTGCCAGCAGCCTACGGACTAGCGGGAGGGGGACCTCCTACGAGCAGTACTTC. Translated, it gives CASSLRTSGRGTSYEQYF.